Listed below are T cell receptor beta chains from one sample, sequenced in a study of TIL therapy for anti-PD-1-resistant metastatic lung cancer. Only in-frame clones appear in the TCRdb table, and some are missing; sequencing was by immunoSEQ multiplex PCR. The sample yields 15,000 to 20,000 clones, about four fifths seen once. Source: blood, taken at baseline. These receptors all stem from a person aged 25 to 85 with non-small cell lung cancer. The CDR3 runs from the conserved cysteine through the conserved F or W. A D gene is named only where the DNA matches it firmly. The size field is filled for only some rows; it gives once, few, many or a size class.

CDR3 DNA: TGTGCCAGCAGTTTATCGACGGGGCTAGCGGGGGGCTATTTTTACGAGCAGTACTTC
CDR3 protein: CASSLSTGLAGGYFYEQYF
V gene: TRBV27
D gene: TRBD2
clone size: -
J gene: TRBJ2-7

CDR3 DNA: TGCAGCGTTCGATCAACTGGGGATACGCAGTATTTT
CDR3 protein: CSVRSTGDTQYF
V gene: TRBV29-1
D gene: -
clone size: -
J gene: TRBJ2-3

CDR3 DNA: TGTGCCAGCAGCCTAAATAGCGGGAGGGCCGGCTACGAGCAGTACTTC
CDR3 protein: CASSLNSGRAGYEQYF
V gene: TRBV14
D gene: TRBD2
clone size: -
J gene: TRBJ2-7

CDR3 DNA: TGTGCCAGCAGCCACCGTTCGGGACAGGGGGAGATGGTCTTC
CDR3 protein: CASSHRSGQGEMVF
V gene: TRBV11-2
D gene: TRBD1
clone size: -
J gene: TRBJ2-1

CDR3 DNA: TGCGCCAGCAGCCAAGAGGACCGGGTTGGCTACGAGCAGTACTTC
CDR3 protein: CASSQEDRVGYEQYF
V gene: TRBV4-1
D gene: -
clone size: -
J gene: TRBJ2-7

CDR3 DNA: TGTGCCAGCAGCGCCACCGGGGCCTCAAATCAGCCCCAGCATTTT
CDR3 protein: CASSATGASNQPQHF
V gene: TRBV9
D gene: -
clone size: -
J gene: TRBJ1-5

CDR3 DNA: TGTGCCAGCAGCTTAGGGCTCGGGGGTCAAGGCAATCAGCCCCAGCATTTT
CDR3 protein: CASSLGLGGQGNQPQHF
V gene: TRBV7-9
D gene: -
clone size: -
J gene: TRBJ1-5

CDR3 DNA: TGTGCCAGTAGTACCGAACAGGGCGACTATGGCTACACCTTC
CDR3 protein: CASSTEQGDYGYTF
V gene: TRBV19
D gene: -
clone size: -
J gene: TRBJ1-2

CDR3 DNA: TGTGCCAGCAGCTGGGACATAGATCAGCCCCAGCATTTT
CDR3 protein: CASSWDIDQPQHF
V gene: TRBV5-4
D gene: -
clone size: -
J gene: TRBJ1-5

CDR3 DNA: TGTGCCATCAGTGCAGGCCTTCTGGACTCCAGCACAGATACGCAGTATTTT
CDR3 protein: CAISAGLLDSSTDTQYF
V gene: TRBV10-3
D gene: -
clone size: once
J gene: TRBJ2-3

CDR3 DNA: TGTGCCAGCAGCCCGGATGGGACGTACGAGCAGTACTTC
CDR3 protein: CASSPDGTYEQYF
V gene: TRBV4-2
D gene: -
clone size: few
J gene: TRBJ2-7

CDR3 DNA: TGTGCCTGGAGTGTACTAGCGGGGGCTAACACCGGGGAGCTGTTTTTT
CDR3 protein: CAWSVLAGANTGELFF
V gene: TRBV30
D gene: TRBD2
clone size: -
J gene: TRBJ2-2

CDR3 DNA: TGTGCCAGCAGCACGGGGGGAGGTGGTCAGCCCCAGCATTTT
CDR3 protein: CASSTGGGGQPQHF
V gene: TRBV28
D gene: -
clone size: -
J gene: TRBJ1-5

CDR3 DNA: TGTGCCAGTAGTATCAACAGTAACTATGGCTACACCTTC
CDR3 protein: CASSINSNYGYTF
V gene: TRBV19
D gene: -
clone size: -
J gene: TRBJ1-2

CDR3 DNA: TGTGCCAGCAGTGGACAGTCAGGAAACACCATATATTTT
CDR3 protein: CASSGQSGNTIYF
V gene: TRBV2
D gene: -
clone size: -
J gene: TRBJ1-3

CDR3 DNA: TGTGCCAGCAGCCAAGGGACGGGAATTGACACTGAAGCTTTCTTT
CDR3 protein: CASSQGTGIDTEAFF
V gene: TRBV4-2
D gene: -
clone size: -
J gene: TRBJ1-1

CDR3 DNA: TGTGCCAGCAGCTTAAATGGACAGGGATCCGAGCAGTACTTC
CDR3 protein: CASSLNGQGSEQYF
V gene: TRBV7-2
D gene: TRBD1
clone size: once
J gene: TRBJ2-7

CDR3 DNA: TGTGCCTGGAGTGTACAGACTCCCCAGATCGCCCAGTACTTC
CDR3 protein: CAWSVQTPQIAQYF
V gene: TRBV30
D gene: -
clone size: -
J gene: TRBJ2-5

CDR3 DNA: TGCGCCAGCAGCCAAGATACAGGGAAGGAGACCCAGTACTTC
CDR3 protein: CASSQDTGKETQYF
V gene: TRBV4-3
D gene: -
clone size: -
J gene: TRBJ2-5

CDR3 DNA: TGTGCCAGCAGCGCAGCGGGTGATACGCAGTATTTT
CDR3 protein: CASSAAGDTQYF
V gene: TRBV9
D gene: -
clone size: -
J gene: TRBJ2-3

CDR3 DNA: TGTGCCACCAACTCCGGGACAGGGAACTACGAGCAGTACTTC
CDR3 protein: CATNSGTGNYEQYF
V gene: TRBV15
D gene: TRBD1
clone size: -
J gene: TRBJ2-7

CDR3 DNA: TGTGCCAGCAAAGATGGGCGGAACTATGGCTACACCTTC
CDR3 protein: CASKDGRNYGYTF
V gene: TRBV2
D gene: -
clone size: -
J gene: TRBJ1-2

CDR3 DNA: TGTGCCAGCAGCCCTTGGGGGCAGGGTATAGGAAAACTGTTTTTT
CDR3 protein: CASSPWGQGIGKLFF
V gene: TRBV7-9
D gene: -
clone size: -
J gene: TRBJ1-4

CDR3 DNA: TGTGCCAGCAGCCCAGTAAGGACTAATGAAAAACTGTTTTTT
CDR3 protein: CASSPVRTNEKLFF
V gene: TRBV14
D gene: -
clone size: -
J gene: TRBJ1-4

CDR3 DNA: TGTGCCAGCAGCTTAGGACTAGGAATGACTGTTGAGCAGTTCTTC
CDR3 protein: CASSLGLGMTVEQFF
V gene: TRBV7-9
D gene: -
clone size: -
J gene: TRBJ2-1

CDR3 DNA: TGTGCCAGCAGTTACTCCACGACAGGGGGCTATGGCTACACCTTC
CDR3 protein: CASSYSTTGGYGYTF
V gene: TRBV6-5
D gene: TRBD1
clone size: -
J gene: TRBJ1-2

CDR3 DNA: TGTGCCAGCAGCGCATCTCACAGGGCACAAAATGAAAAACTGTTTTTT
CDR3 protein: CASSASHRAQNEKLFF
V gene: TRBV9
D gene: -
clone size: once
J gene: TRBJ1-4

CDR3 DNA: TGTGCCAGTAGTTCTGGACTAGCGGGAGGAGACGAGCAGTACTTC
CDR3 protein: CASSSGLAGGDEQYF
V gene: TRBV19
D gene: TRBD2
clone size: -
J gene: TRBJ2-7

CDR3 DNA: TGTGCCATCAGTGAACGGACCAATAACTATGGCTACACCTTC
CDR3 protein: CAISERTNNYGYTF
V gene: TRBV10-3
D gene: -
clone size: -
J gene: TRBJ1-2

CDR3 DNA: TGTGCCAGCAGCTTAGTAGGGACAGGAATAGTCAATGAGCAGTTCTTC
CDR3 protein: CASSLVGTGIVNEQFF
V gene: TRBV7-2
D gene: TRBD1
clone size: -
J gene: TRBJ2-1

CDR3 DNA: TGTGCCTGGAAGGGACAGGGAGAAGCAGCTGAAGCTTTCTTT
CDR3 protein: CAWKGQGEAAEAFF
V gene: TRBV30
D gene: TRBD1
clone size: -
J gene: TRBJ1-1

CDR3 DNA: TGTGCAAGTCGCTTATTTCAAATCGATAGACTAGCGGGGTACCTAGGCATTCAGTACTTC
CDR3 protein: CASRLFQIDRLAGYLGIQYF
V gene: TRBV12-2
D gene: -
clone size: -
J gene: TRBJ2-4